This is a list of T cell receptor beta chains from one sample in a study of identical twins. One entry per CDR3 protein results from TCRdb running MiXCR on the 5' RACE reads. The table has roughly 260,000 distinct CDR3 sequences, around 15% seen once. Sequences were obtained from memory (CD45RO+) T cells sorted from blood. The receptors shown here come from a woman under 30 in good health. The conserved cysteine and the conserved F or W are not part of the CDR3 here. A D gene is named only where the DNA matches it firmly.

v_gene: TRBV6-2/TRBV6-3; d_gene: -; CDR3aa: ASSYSGFYSNQPQH
v_gene: TRBV12-3/TRBV12-4; d_gene: TRBD1; CDR3aa: ASSPGQASVNTIY
v_gene: TRBV12-3/TRBV12-4; d_gene: -; CDR3aa: ASSPRQVDGYT
v_gene: TRBV7-9; d_gene: -; CDR3aa: ASSLGAAGANVLT
v_gene: TRBV6-1; d_gene: -; CDR3aa: ASSEAYTEAF
v_gene: TRBV9; d_gene: -; CDR3aa: ASSVASVNTEAF
v_gene: TRBV12-3/TRBV12-4; d_gene: -; CDR3aa: ASSQEGNSPLH
v_gene: TRBV18; d_gene: -; CDR3aa: ASSQLPGPKNEQF
v_gene: TRBV3-1; d_gene: -; CDR3aa: ASSQGGLAVYNEQF
v_gene: TRBV12-3/TRBV12-4; d_gene: -; CDR3aa: ASSLGVTSDSGDTQY
v_gene: TRBV7-2; d_gene: -; CDR3aa: ASSLFIGQPQH
v_gene: TRBV2; d_gene: -; CDR3aa: ATQGREAF
v_gene: TRBV20-1; d_gene: -; CDR3aa: SASTSVGPGTQY
v_gene: TRBV4-3; d_gene: TRBD2; CDR3aa: ASSQAGTRGGEQF
v_gene: TRBV5-4; d_gene: TRBD1; CDR3aa: ASSSGQIQETQY
v_gene: TRBV5-6; d_gene: -; CDR3aa: ASSLALGRAF
v_gene: TRBV12-3/TRBV12-4; d_gene: TRBD2; CDR3aa: ASSLGTSGKGTQY
v_gene: TRBV29-1; d_gene: TRBD2; CDR3aa: SVDSGKIFNEQF
v_gene: TRBV20-1; d_gene: -; CDR3aa: SAPGGASSGNTIY
v_gene: TRBV4-1; d_gene: -; CDR3aa: ASSPKGSTGELF
v_gene: TRBV21-1; d_gene: -; CDR3aa: ASSGPFRLAGGELF
v_gene: TRBV15; d_gene: -; CDR3aa: ATSRDITDTQY
v_gene: TRBV6-1; d_gene: TRBD2; CDR3aa: ASSNKRGGYNEQF
v_gene: TRBV3-1; d_gene: -; CDR3aa: ASSQDPDSRSPGQY
v_gene: TRBV11-2; d_gene: -; CDR3aa: ASSLGTYYTQY
v_gene: TRBV5-1; d_gene: -; CDR3aa: ASSLGHDLDTQY
v_gene: TRBV19; d_gene: -; CDR3aa: ASSKQVADTQY
v_gene: TRBV12-3/TRBV12-4; d_gene: -; CDR3aa: ASSFKRTEAF
v_gene: TRBV10-3; d_gene: -; CDR3aa: AINERWENTEAF
v_gene: TRBV20-1; d_gene: TRBD1; CDR3aa: SAPGQHKYEQY
v_gene: TRBV15; d_gene: TRBD1; CDR3aa: AAGQDVNTEAF
v_gene: TRBV15; d_gene: -; CDR3aa: ATSRSRYGYT
v_gene: TRBV20-1; d_gene: -; CDR3aa: SAKGQNNSPLH
v_gene: TRBV27; d_gene: -; CDR3aa: ASSLSLSSPLH
v_gene: TRBV12-3/TRBV12-4; d_gene: -; CDR3aa: ASSRGTKNTEAF
v_gene: TRBV15; d_gene: -; CDR3aa: ATSKYADRNTEAF
v_gene: TRBV18; d_gene: TRBD1; CDR3aa: ASSPHRGAEQF
v_gene: TRBV12-3/TRBV12-4; d_gene: -; CDR3aa: ASSPPGTGNTIY
v_gene: TRBV21-1; d_gene: -; CDR3aa: ASSAPGTSVINEQY
v_gene: TRBV7-9; d_gene: TRBD2; CDR3aa: ASSLAGSWNEQY
v_gene: TRBV7-2; d_gene: -; CDR3aa: ASSFSGTPGYGEQF
v_gene: TRBV5-4; d_gene: -; CDR3aa: ASSPGIVQDTQY
v_gene: TRBV5-1; d_gene: -; CDR3aa: ASSSSIGRGTEAF
v_gene: TRBV12-3/TRBV12-4; d_gene: -; CDR3aa: ASRLIESEQF
v_gene: TRBV5-1; d_gene: -; CDR3aa: ASSSRISGANVLT
v_gene: TRBV20-1; d_gene: -; CDR3aa: SALGAQISSSYEQY
v_gene: TRBV30; d_gene: TRBD1; CDR3aa: AWSSGGGYT
v_gene: TRBV30; d_gene: TRBD1; CDR3aa: AWGRQGLHEQY
v_gene: TRBV5-1; d_gene: TRBD2; CDR3aa: ASSQTSGHVADTQY
v_gene: TRBV2; d_gene: TRBD2; CDR3aa: ASTHYSGGSLPDTQY
v_gene: TRBV29-1; d_gene: -; CDR3aa: SVGLGVGLYTDTQY
v_gene: TRBV20-1; d_gene: -; CDR3aa: SARAGTEARGYT